The rows below give T cell receptor beta chains drawn from one sample of a study of human T cells and chemical hapten exposure. TCRdb called the RACE reads again in MiXCR, with one record for every CDR3 protein. The sample contains about 77,000 distinct CDR3 sequences, about 8.6% of which appear only once. Sequenced input: whole blood. The receptor source for this set is a female donor in good health. Some clones in this sample may be carry-over from other donors' samples. The CDR3 runs from the conserved cysteine through the conserved F or W. D genes are given only for firm matches. Some rows mark clone size as missing; the rest say once, few, many or name a class of expanded clone.

j_gene: TRBJ1-2
d_gene: TRBD1
abundance: few
v_gene: TRBV5-4
CDR3nt: TGTGCCAGCAGATTTCCCGGGACAGCAGATGGCTACACCTTC
CDR3aa: CASRFPGTADGYTF

j_gene: TRBJ2-7
d_gene: .
abundance: few
v_gene: TRBV20-1
CDR3nt: TGCAGTGCGGCCGGAGGCCGATACGAGCAGTACTTC
CDR3aa: CSAAGGRYEQYF

j_gene: TRBJ2-1
d_gene: TRBD2
abundance: many
v_gene: TRBV7-2
CDR3nt: TGTGCCAGCAGCCTTCTAGCGGGGGGGCCGCGGGAGCAGTTCTTC
CDR3aa: CASSLLAGGPREQFF

j_gene: TRBJ2-6
d_gene: .
abundance: few
v_gene: TRBV10-3
CDR3nt: TGTGCCATCAGTGAGTCGAGGGTCTGGCGGGGGCCTAATTCTGGGGCCAACGTCCTGACTTTC
CDR3aa: CAISESRVWRGPNSGANVLTF

j_gene: TRBJ2-3
d_gene: .
abundance: .
v_gene: TRBV6-6
CDR3nt: TGTGCCAGCACCCACCCCCCGGGGAGTCTGGAAGATACGCAGTATTTT
CDR3aa: CASTHPPGSLEDTQYF

j_gene: TRBJ2-7
d_gene: TRBD1
abundance: many
v_gene: TRBV3-1
CDR3nt: TGTGCCAGCAGCCAAGATCCGTGGGACAGGGGGCCGAACGAGCAGTACTTC
CDR3aa: CASSQDPWDRGPNEQYF

j_gene: TRBJ2-6
d_gene: .
abundance: many
v_gene: TRBV2
CDR3nt: TGTGCCAGCAGTGGTCTGCCCTCTGGGGCCAACGTCCTGACTTTC
CDR3aa: CASSGLPSGANVLTF

j_gene: TRBJ1-1
d_gene: .
abundance: many
v_gene: TRBV29-1
CDR3nt: TGCAGCGTTGTCGGGCAGATGAACACTGAAGCTTTCTTT
CDR3aa: CSVVGQMNTEAFF

j_gene: TRBJ1-4
d_gene: .
abundance: .
v_gene: TRBV23-1
CDR3nt: TGCGCCAGCAGTCAAGAGGCTACACCTGCAACTAATGAAAAACTGTTTTTT
CDR3aa: CASSQEATPATNEKLFF

j_gene: TRBJ2-1
d_gene: TRBD2
abundance: .
v_gene: TRBV6-2/TRBV6-3
CDR3nt: TGTGCCAGCAGTTACGGTCGTGGACTAGCGGGGGCCGCCTCCTACAATGAGCAGTTCTTC
CDR3aa: CASSYGRGLAGAASYNEQFF

j_gene: TRBJ2-7
d_gene: .
abundance: many
v_gene: TRBV12-3/TRBV12-4
CDR3nt: TGTGCCAGCAGTCTGGGGGCGGGCGTCCCACCCTACGAGCAGTACTTC
CDR3aa: CASSLGAGVPPYEQYF

j_gene: TRBJ2-3
d_gene: .
abundance: .
v_gene: TRBV18
CDR3nt: TGTGCCAGCTCACCACCGGAACAGCGCTGGATGGATACGCAGTATTTT
CDR3aa: CASSPPEQRWMDTQYF

j_gene: TRBJ2-3
d_gene: TRBD1
abundance: many
v_gene: TRBV28
CDR3nt: TGTGCCAGCAGTTTAGGGGGACAGGGCACAGATACGCAGTATTTT
CDR3aa: CASSLGGQGTDTQYF

j_gene: TRBJ2-6
d_gene: .
abundance: many
v_gene: TRBV12-3/TRBV12-4
CDR3nt: TGTGCCAGCAGTTTAGGGTCGCGCCCAGGAGTGAAAGTGACTTTC
CDR3aa: CASSLGSRPGVKVTF

j_gene: TRBJ2-2
d_gene: TRBD1
abundance: many
v_gene: TRBV7-3
CDR3nt: TGTGCCAGCAGCTTAGAGCAGGGGGAGAACACCGGGGAGCTGTTTTTT
CDR3aa: CASSLEQGENTGELFF

j_gene: TRBJ2-7
d_gene: TRBD1
abundance: .
v_gene: TRBV10-3
CDR3nt: TGTGCCATCGGGACAGGGACCTACGAGCAGTACTTC
CDR3aa: CAIGTGTYEQYF